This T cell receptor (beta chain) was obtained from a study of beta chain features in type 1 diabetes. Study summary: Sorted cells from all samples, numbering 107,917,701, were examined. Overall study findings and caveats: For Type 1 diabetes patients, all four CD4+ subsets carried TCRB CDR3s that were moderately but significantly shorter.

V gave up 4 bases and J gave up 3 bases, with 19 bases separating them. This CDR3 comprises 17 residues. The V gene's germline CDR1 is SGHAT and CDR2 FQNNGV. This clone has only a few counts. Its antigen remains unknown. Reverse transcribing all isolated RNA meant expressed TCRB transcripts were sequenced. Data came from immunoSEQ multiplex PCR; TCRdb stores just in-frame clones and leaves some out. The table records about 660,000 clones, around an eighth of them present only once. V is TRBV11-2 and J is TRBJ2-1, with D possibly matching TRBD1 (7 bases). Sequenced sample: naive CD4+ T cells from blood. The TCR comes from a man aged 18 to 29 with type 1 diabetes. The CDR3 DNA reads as TGTGCCAGCAGCTCTCGTCAGGAGGGGGCCCACTACAATGAGCAGTTCTTC. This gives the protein CASSSRQEGAHYNEQFF.